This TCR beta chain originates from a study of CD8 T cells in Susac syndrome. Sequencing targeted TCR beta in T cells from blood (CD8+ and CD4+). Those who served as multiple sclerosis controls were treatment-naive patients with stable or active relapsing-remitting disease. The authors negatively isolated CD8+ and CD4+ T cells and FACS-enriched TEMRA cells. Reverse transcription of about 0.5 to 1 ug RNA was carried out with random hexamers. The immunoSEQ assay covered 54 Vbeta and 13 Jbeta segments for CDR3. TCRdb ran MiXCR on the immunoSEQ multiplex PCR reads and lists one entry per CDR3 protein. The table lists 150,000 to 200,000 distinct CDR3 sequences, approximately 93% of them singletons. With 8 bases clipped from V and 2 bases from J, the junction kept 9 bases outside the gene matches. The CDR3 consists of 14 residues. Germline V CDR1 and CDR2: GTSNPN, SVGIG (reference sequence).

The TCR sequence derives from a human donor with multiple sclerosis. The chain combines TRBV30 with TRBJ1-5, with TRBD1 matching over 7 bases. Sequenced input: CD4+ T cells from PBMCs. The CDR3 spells CAPRQGGGNQPQHF. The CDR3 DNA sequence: TGTGCCCCCAGACAGGGAGGGGGCAATCAGCCCCAGCATTTT.